This T cell receptor (beta chain) was sequenced in a study of blood T cell repertoires in COVID-19. Background on the study: The samples span acute and convalescent COVID-19 from the United States, Italy and Spain.

Original analysis: Estimation of nucleated cell counts was performed using reference gene primer amplification. Repertoires were generated with immunoSEQ multiplex PCR, while TCRdb's copy carries only in-frame clones and drops some. V and J calls and clone size follow that table, whereas D and trimming were derived from the DNA. Altogether 55,000 to 85,000 clones are present, roughly 86% being singletons, with the ten largest covering roughly 0.83%. Sequencing was carried out using peripheral blood. The clonotype comes from a woman in her 70s with acute or convalescent COVID-19.

The DNA for the CDR3 is TGTGCCAGTAGACAACCCGACAGGGTTCAAAGGGGCTACACCTTC. The encoded protein is CASRQPDRVQRGYTF. This rearrangement joins TRBV19 to TRBJ1-2; 7 nucleotides match TRBD1. The CDR3 spans 15 residues. Germline CDR1 reads LNHDA; CDR2 reads SQIVND (reference sequence). V shed 6 bases, J shed 8 bases, and the junction held 15 bases outside the gene matches.